Below are 29 T cell receptor beta chains sequenced from a single sample in a study of blood T cell repertoires in COVID-19. Generated by immunoSEQ multiplex PCR, the TCRdb table keeps only in-frame clones and is missing some. The sample records 150,000 or so clones, roughly nine tenths being singletons. The sequenced material came from peripheral blood. These receptors all stem from a woman aged 70-85 years with acute or convalescent COVID-19.

This chain links TRBV11-2 with TRBJ1-5; D is uncertain. Germline CDR1 is SGHAT and CDR2 is FQNNGV. CDR3 length: 13 residues. V was clipped by 1 base and J by 4 bases, with 5 bases between them. CDR3 residues: CASSLAGNQPQHF. The CDR3 region has the DNA TGTGCCAGCAGCTTAGCGGGGAATCAGCCCCAGCATTTT.

This chain joins TRBV19 and TRBJ1-6; 7 nucleotides line up with TRBD1. In germline, CDR1 is LNHDA, CDR2 SQIVND (reference sequence). This CDR3 is built from 14 residues. With V trimmed by 7 bases and J by 7 bases, 7 bases remained unmatched. The CDR3 reads CASTLDRVNSPLHF. The DNA of the CDR3 is TGTGCCAGTACTCTTGACAGGGTGAATTCACCCCTCCACTTT. Based on the CDR3 plus reference TRBV19 and TRBJ1-6, the full variable domain is DGGITQSPKYLFRKEGQNVTLSCEQNLNHDAMYWYRQDPGQGLRLIYYSQIVNDFQKGDIAEGYSVSREKKESFPLTVTSAQKNPTAFYLCASTLDRVNSPLHFGNGTRLTVT.

The chain is built from TRBV20-1 and TRBJ2-4; D not resolved. Germline V gives CDR1 DFQATT, CDR2 SNEGSKA (reference sequence). The CDR3 extends over 15 amino acids. V dropped 3 bases and J dropped 2 bases, with 14 bases sitting between them. Here the CDR3 DNA reads TGCAGTGCTAGTTCGTCGCGTATTACCAAAAACATTCAGTACTTC. This gives the protein CSASSSRITKNIQYF.

This chain links TRBV18 with TRBJ2-3, with D perhaps TRBD1 (6 bases). Germline loops: CDR1 KGHSH, CDR2 LQKENI. V shed 2 bases and J shed 0 bases, with 12 bases lying between them. This CDR3 contains 16 residues. The chain's CDR3 is CASSPRTASSTDTQYF. The CDR3 bases are TGTGCCAGCTCACCAAGGACAGCATCTAGCACAGATACGCAGTATTTT. The variable domain in full, with the rest retrieved from reference TRBV18 and TRBJ2-3, is NAGVMQNPRHLVRRRGQEARLRCSPMKGHSHVYWYRQLPEEGLKFMVYLQKENIIDESGMPKERFSAEFPKEGPSILRIQQVVRGDSAAYFCASSPRTASSTDTQYFGPGTRLTVL.

The V call is TRBV5-4, the J call TRBJ2-3, with D possibly being TRBD2 (5 bases). Germline lookup yields CDR1 SGHNT and CDR2 YYREEE (reference sequence). CDR3 size: 14 residues. The V end lost 3 bases, the J end lost 2 bases, and 10 bases lay between the germline ends. CDR3 amino acids: CASSSLGHTDTQYF. The CDR3 nucleotides read TGTGCCAGCAGCTCACTAGGGCACACAGATACGCAGTATTTT.

The J gene is TRBJ2-7, the V gene TRBV6-5, with 8 bases fitting TRBD1. The ends lost 2 bases at V and 2 bases at J; junction bases unmatched: 8. The CDR3 loop spans 16 amino acids. Germline-derived CDR1 and CDR2 are MNHEY and SVGAGI. The chain's CDR3 is CASSYRKTGAAYEQYF. For the CDR3, the DNA is TGTGCCAGCAGTTACCGAAAGACAGGGGCGGCCTACGAGCAGTACTTC.

The genes are TRBV5-1 and TRBJ2-2; D unclear. Trimming shortened V by 1 base and J by 0 bases, and 7 bases separated the two germline ends. CDR1 SGHRS and CDR2 YFSETQ come from the germline V gene. There are 15 residues in the CDR3. The CDR3 sequence: CASSLSQPNTGELFF. As DNA, the CDR3 is TGCGCCAGCAGCTTGTCACAGCCGAACACCGGGGAGCTGTTTTTT.

The V gene is TRBV28, the J gene TRBJ2-2; TRBD2 might be the D (6 bases). The CDR3 length is 18 residues. Per the germline V gene, CDR1 is MDHEN and CDR2 is SYDVKM. V lost 7 bases and J 0 bases, leaving 21 bases between the germline ends. CDR3 bases: TGTGCCAGCACCCTCCTTGGAGGGAAACAGACGAACACCGGGGAGCTGTTTTTT. It yields the protein CASTLLGGKQTNTGELFF.

The chain is built from TRBV7-2 and TRBJ1-6, with D possibly TRBD1 on 5 matching bases. Trimming took 5 bases from V and 7 from J, leaving 15 bases between them. CDR3 length: 15 amino acids. Germline V gene lookup returns CDR1 SGHTA and CDR2 FQGNSA. The CDR3 DNA is TGTGCCAGCAGCAAAACGCAGGGAGGCAATTCACCCCTCCACTTT. Amino acids: CASSKTQGGNSPLHF.

The rearrangement links TRBV28 to TRBJ1-6, with D perhaps matching TRBD1 (5 bases). The germline V gene encodes CDR1 MDHEN and CDR2 SYDVKM. CDR3 size: 14 residues. Between the trimmed V and J ends, which lost 3 bases and 9 bases, there was a span of 12 bases. The CDR3 nucleotides are TGTGCCAGCAGTTTGCCACAGGTCGGTTCACCCCTCCACTTT. The encoded protein is CASSLPQVGSPLHF.

The chain couples TRBV7-2 to TRBJ1-1, with TRBD1 identical over 9 bases. With 5 bases clipped from V and 11 bases from J, the junction kept 12 bases outside the gene matches. Germline loops: CDR1 SGHTA, CDR2 FQGNSA. There are 14 residues in the CDR3. Here the CDR3 reads CASSGYTGGAGAFF. The CDR3 nucleotides read TGTGCCAGCAGCGGATACACAGGGGGCGCCGGGGCTTTCTTT.

The chain has TRBV5-4 and TRBJ2-1; no definite D call. The V gene's germline CDR1 is SGHNT and CDR2 YYREEE (reference sequence). The V gene lost 1 base and the J gene lost 0 bases, with 8 bases spanning the gap. The CDR3 runs 15 residues. CDR3 in amino acids: CASSLSASSYNEQFF. The CDR3 nucleotides are TGTGCCAGCAGCTTGTCTGCGAGCTCCTACAATGAGCAGTTCTTC.

V and J are TRBV2 and TRBJ1-1, with TRBD1 as a possible D gene (5 bases). Germline V lookup: CDR1 SNHLY, CDR2 FYNNEI. V was cut by 2 bases and J by 1 base, with 11 bases left in between. The CDR3 is 15 amino acids. CDR3 loop: CASSEQGIANTEAFF. The CDR3 nucleotides read TGTGCCAGCAGTGAACAGGGAATTGCGAACACTGAAGCTTTCTTT. The complete variable domain, with remaining parts taken from reference TRBV2 and TRBJ1-1, reads EPEVTQTPSHQVTQMGQEVILRCVPISNHLYFYWYRQILGQKVEFLVSFYNNEISEKSEIFDDQFSVERPDGSNFTLKIRSTKLEDSAMYFCASSEQGIANTEAFFGQGTRLTVV.

This chain uses TRBV4-3 with TRBJ1-3, with D unclear. CDR3 length equals 16 residues. V was cut by 0 bases and J by 0 bases, with 9 bases left in between. Looked up from germline, CDR1 is LGHNA and CDR2 is YSLEER. Written as DNA, the CDR3 is TGCGCCAGCAGCCAAGACATTAGGAGCTCTGGAAACACCATATATTTT. This sequence encodes CASSQDIRSSGNTIYF.

The rearrangement joins TRBV7-2 to TRBJ2-3; D may be TRBD2 (7 bases). In germline, CDR1 is SGHTA, CDR2 FQGNSA. Trimming took off 5 bases at V and 5 bases at J, with 17 bases between the two ends. This CDR3 region has 15 residues. The CDR3 region has the DNA TGTGCCAGCAGCAACTTGGGGGGGCCAGGAGATACGCAGTATTTT. Translation gives CASSNLGGPGDTQYF.

This chain links TRBV4-2 with TRBJ1-3, with D perhaps TRBD1 (5 bases). Trimming removed 0 bases from V and 4 bases from J, with 10 bases in between. The germline gives CDR1 LGHNA, CDR2 YNFKEQ. The CDR3 has 15 residues. The CDR3, as DNA: TGTGCCAGCAGCCAAGATTTGACAGAAGGAAACACCATATATTTT. As protein: CASSQDLTEGNTIYF.

This clone was observed a handful of times. CDR3 DNA sequence: TGTGCCAGCAGCTTAGTGCTGAAAGCCACAGATACGCAGTATTTT. This sequence encodes CASSLVLKATDTQYF. V usage is TRBV7-9 and J usage is TRBJ2-3, with D unresolved. The CDR3 loop spans 15 amino acids. Germline V lookup: CDR1 SEHNR, CDR2 FQNEAQ (reference sequence). Trimming took 1 base from V and 2 from J, leaving 10 bases between them.

The chain carries TRBV5-4 and TRBJ2-3; TRBD1 matches at 9 bases. The germline gives CDR1 SGHNT, CDR2 YYREEE (reference sequence). The CDR3 loop spans 19 amino acids. After removal of 0 bases from V and 0 bases from J, the junction contained 11 bases not matched to a gene. CDR3 sequence (DNA): TGTGCCAGCAGCTTGGACGGGTTTAGGACAGGGGCTAGCACAGATACGCAGTATTTT. Amino acid sequence: CASSLDGFRTGASTDTQYF.

This clone was seen more than once but under ten times. The V and J genes are TRBV7-3 and TRBJ2-3; 9 bases align to TRBD2. Germline V gene sequence: CDR1 SGHTA, CDR2 FQGTGA. With 1 base clipped from V and 6 bases from J, the junction kept 11 bases outside the gene matches. This CDR3 region has 17 residues. The CDR3 DNA is TGTGCCAGCAGCTTAAACCCCGGGGGTAGCGGGAGTGATACGCAGTATTTT. Protein sequence: CASSLNPGGSGSDTQYF.

The CDR3 loop is CASSQDRGDTEAFF. CDR3 DNA: TGCGCCAGCAGCCAAGACAGGGGCGACACTGAAGCTTTCTTT. This rearrangement joins TRBV4-3 to TRBJ1-1, with a weak D call TRBD1 (6 bases). From germline, CDR1 is LGHNA and CDR2 YSLEER. Trimming cost V 0 bases and J 3 bases, with 8 bases left between them. CDR3 size: 14 residues.

This clone appeared a single time. The chain joins TRBV18 to TRBJ1-5; perhaps TRBD1 as D (6 bases). Germline V gene data show CDR1 as KGHSH and CDR2 as LQKENI. The CDR3 covers 14 residues. The ends were cut back, 4 bases at V and 7 bases at J, with 14 bases in the middle. Here the CDR3 reads CASSLTGPGQPQHF. CDR3 nucleotides: TGTGCCAGCTCACTTACAGGGCCCGGACAGCCCCAGCATTTT.

The V gene is TRBV20-1, the J gene TRBJ1-6, with 9 bases lining up with TRBD1. The germline V gene has CDR1 DFQATT and CDR2 SNEGSKA (reference sequence). V lost 3 bases, J lost 0 bases, and 3 bases stayed unmatched. This CDR3 is built from 16 residues. As DNA, the CDR3 is TGCAGTGCTAGTGGGACAGGGAGCTCCTATAATTCACCCCTCCACTTT. This translates into CSASGTGSSYNSPLHF.

The J gene is TRBJ2-5, the V gene TRBV5-1; 12 bases are a match to TRBD2. Germline trimming cut 7 bases from V and 2 bases from J; bases unmatched to any gene: 6. CDR3 length equals 15 residues. Germline lookup yields CDR1 SGHRS and CDR2 YFSETQ. Written as DNA, the CDR3 is TGCGCCAGCCAGGGACTAGCGGGTACTCAAGAGACCCAGTACTTC. Its translation: CASQGLAGTQETQYF.

The V gene is TRBV3-1 (or the pseudogene TRBV3-2), the J gene TRBJ2-1; 10 bases agree with TRBD2. Germline V lookup: CDR1 LGHDT, CDR2 YNNKEL (reference sequence). Trimming at V came to 0 bases and at J to 6 bases, leaving 5 bases not matched to a gene. The CDR3 loop spans 16 amino acids. CDR3 region: CASSQDGLAVLNEQFF. The DNA of the CDR3 is TGTGCCAGCAGCCAAGATGGACTAGCGGTTCTCAATGAGCAGTTCTTC.

V usage is TRBV21-1 and J usage is TRBJ1-5; the table's TRBD1 call for D was not verified on the DNA. TRBV21-1 is noted as a pseudogene. The CDR3 runs 16 residues. The CDR3 loop is CASSKLRGRPGQPQHF. In DNA form, the CDR3 reads TGTGCCAGCAGCAAATTGAGGGGGCGGCCAGGACAGCCCCAGCATTTT.

The V call is TRBV30, the J call TRBJ1-4; TRBD1 aligns across 9 bases. The length of the CDR3 is 15 residues. Germline CDR1 and CDR2: GTSNPN and SVGIG (reference sequence). Trimming removed 1 base from V and 3 bases from J; junction bases left unmatched: 3. CDR3 coding DNA: TGTGCCTGGAGTGGCCGGACAGGGGCTAATGAAAAACTGTTTTTT. Translated: CAWSGRTGANEKLFF.

This clone occurred once. V usage is TRBV29-1 and J usage is TRBJ2-1; 8 nucleotides agree with TRBD2. The CDR3 spans 13 residues. V lost 5 bases, J lost 6 bases, and 6 bases stayed unmatched. Germline CDR1 SQVTM, CDR2 ANQGSEA. The CDR3 DNA reads TGCAGCGTTTCCCGGGGGGGCATCAATGAGCAGTTCTTC. This codes for CSVSRGGINEQFF.

The chain uses TRBV25-1 and TRBJ2-2; D may be TRBD1 (6 bases). The CDR3 is made up of 14 amino acids. CDR1 and CDR2 (germline): MGHDK, SYGVNS. V lost 6 bases, J lost 2 bases, and 10 bases lay in between. The CDR3 nucleotides are TGTGCCAGCAGAAGGACAGACAACACCGGGGAGCTGTTTTTT. It is translated as CASRRTDNTGELFF.

This clone was detected only once. The J gene is TRBJ1-2, the V gene TRBV6-1; 9 nucleotides align to TRBD1. The V gene end was trimmed by 1 base and the J gene end by 8 bases; junction bases not matched to a gene: 8. CDR1 and CDR2 from the germline V gene are MNHNS and SASEGT. This CDR3 contains 15 residues. In DNA, the CDR3 is TGTGCCAGCAGTGAAGATGGGACAGGGCCAGAAGGCTACACCTTC. Translation gives CASSEDGTGPEGYTF.